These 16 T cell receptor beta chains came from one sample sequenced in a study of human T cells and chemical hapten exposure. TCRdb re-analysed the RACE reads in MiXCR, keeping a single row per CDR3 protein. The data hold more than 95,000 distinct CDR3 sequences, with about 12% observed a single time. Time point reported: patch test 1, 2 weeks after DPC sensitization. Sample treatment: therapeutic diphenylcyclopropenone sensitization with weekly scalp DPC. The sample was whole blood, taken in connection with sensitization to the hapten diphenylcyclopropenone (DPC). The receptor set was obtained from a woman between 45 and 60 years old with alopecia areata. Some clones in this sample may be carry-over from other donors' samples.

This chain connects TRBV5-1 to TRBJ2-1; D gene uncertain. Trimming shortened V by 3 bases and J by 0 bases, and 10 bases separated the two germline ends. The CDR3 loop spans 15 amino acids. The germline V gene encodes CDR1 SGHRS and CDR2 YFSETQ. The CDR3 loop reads CASSSAVSSYNEQFF. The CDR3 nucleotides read TGCGCCAGCAGCTCGGCGGTCAGCTCCTACAATGAGCAGTTCTTC.

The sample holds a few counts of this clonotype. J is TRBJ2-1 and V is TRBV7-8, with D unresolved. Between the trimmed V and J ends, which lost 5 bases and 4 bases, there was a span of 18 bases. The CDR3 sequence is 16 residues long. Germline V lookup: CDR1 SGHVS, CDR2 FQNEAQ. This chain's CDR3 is CASSLKTVTIYNEQFF. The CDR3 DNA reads TGTGCCAGCAGCCTCAAGACCGTTACCATTTACAATGAGCAGTTCTTC.

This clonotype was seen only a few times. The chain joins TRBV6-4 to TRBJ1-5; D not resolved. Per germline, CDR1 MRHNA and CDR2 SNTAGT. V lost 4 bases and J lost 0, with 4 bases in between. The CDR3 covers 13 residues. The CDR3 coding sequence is TGTGCCAGCAGTGCGGCTAGCAATCAGCCCCAGCATTTT. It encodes CASSAASNQPQHF.

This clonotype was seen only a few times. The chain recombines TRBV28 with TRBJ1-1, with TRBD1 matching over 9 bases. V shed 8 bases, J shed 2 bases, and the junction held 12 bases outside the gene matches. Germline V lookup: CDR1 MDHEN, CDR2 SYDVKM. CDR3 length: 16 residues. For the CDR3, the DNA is TGTGCCAGCGGACTTTGGGGGACAGGGTTTAACACTGAAGCTTTCTTT. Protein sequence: CASGLWGTGFNTEAFF.

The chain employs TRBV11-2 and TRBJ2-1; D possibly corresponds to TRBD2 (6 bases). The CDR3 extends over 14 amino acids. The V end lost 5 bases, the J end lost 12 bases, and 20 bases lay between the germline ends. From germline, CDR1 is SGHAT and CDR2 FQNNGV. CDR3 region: CASSPLWSGVGQFF. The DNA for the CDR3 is TGTGCCAGCAGCCCACTGTGGTCGGGAGTCGGGCAGTTCTTC.

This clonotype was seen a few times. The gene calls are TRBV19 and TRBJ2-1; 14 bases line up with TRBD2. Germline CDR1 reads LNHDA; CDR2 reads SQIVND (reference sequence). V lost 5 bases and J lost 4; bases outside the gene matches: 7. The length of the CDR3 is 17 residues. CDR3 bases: TGTGCCAGTAGTGAGGGACTAGCGGGGGCTACGTACAATGAGCAGTTCTTC. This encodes CASSEGLAGATYNEQFF.

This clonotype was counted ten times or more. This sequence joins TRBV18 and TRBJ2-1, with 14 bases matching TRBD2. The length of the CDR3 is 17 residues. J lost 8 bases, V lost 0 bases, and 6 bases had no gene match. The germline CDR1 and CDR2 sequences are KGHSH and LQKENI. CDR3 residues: CASSPPGGLAGVYEQFF. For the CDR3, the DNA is TGTGCCAGCTCACCACCGGGGGGACTAGCGGGAGTTTATGAGCAGTTCTTC.

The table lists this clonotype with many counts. The CDR3 nucleotides read TGTGCCAGCAGTTTCCGGAGGGGGAGGACAGAGACCCAGTACTTC. Amino acid sequence: CASSFRRGRTETQYF. V and J are TRBV12-3 or TRBV12-4 and TRBJ2-5; the D gene could be TRBD1 or TRBD2 (6 bases each). The CDR3 is 15 amino acids. Trimming left V 3 bases short and J 4 bases short, with 15 bases between.

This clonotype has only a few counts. This chain's CDR3 is CASSSGLAADTQYF. The CDR3 coding sequence is TGTGCCAGCAGTTCCGGGCTAGCGGCAGATACGCAGTATTTT. This chain uses TRBV6-5 with TRBJ2-3; 7 bases agree with TRBD2. Trimming at V came to 4 bases and at J to 4 bases, leaving 5 bases not matched to a gene. Germline assignment: CDR1 MNHEY and CDR2 SVGAGI. This CDR3 region has 14 residues.

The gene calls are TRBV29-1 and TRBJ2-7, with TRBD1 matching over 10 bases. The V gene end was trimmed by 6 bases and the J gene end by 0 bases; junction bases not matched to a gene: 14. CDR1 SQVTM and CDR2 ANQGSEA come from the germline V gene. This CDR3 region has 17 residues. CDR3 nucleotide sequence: TGCAGCGTGGCCGGGACAGGGGCCCTTTTCAGCTCCTACGAGCAGTACTTC. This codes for CSVAGTGALFSSYEQYF.

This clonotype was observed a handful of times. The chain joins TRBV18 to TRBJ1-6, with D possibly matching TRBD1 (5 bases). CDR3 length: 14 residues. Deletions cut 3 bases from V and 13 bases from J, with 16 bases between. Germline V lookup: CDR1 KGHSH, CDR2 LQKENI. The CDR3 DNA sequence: TGTGCCAGCTCACCCCCATTGCGGCAGGGTCCCCTCCACTTT. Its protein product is CASSPPLRQGPLHF.

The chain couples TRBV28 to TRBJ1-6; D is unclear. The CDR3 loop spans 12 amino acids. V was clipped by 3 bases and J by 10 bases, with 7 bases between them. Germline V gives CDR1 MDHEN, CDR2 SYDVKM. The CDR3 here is CASSLRESPLHF. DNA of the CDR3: TGTGCCAGCAGTTTGAGGGAATCACCCCTCCACTTT.

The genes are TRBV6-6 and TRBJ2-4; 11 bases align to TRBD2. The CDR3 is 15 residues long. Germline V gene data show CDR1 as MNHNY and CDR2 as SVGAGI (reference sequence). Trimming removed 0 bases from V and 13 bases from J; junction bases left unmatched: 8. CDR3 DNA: TGTGCCAGCAGTTACTCTTCGGGACTAGCGGAAAAACAGTACTTC. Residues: CASSYSSGLAEKQYF.

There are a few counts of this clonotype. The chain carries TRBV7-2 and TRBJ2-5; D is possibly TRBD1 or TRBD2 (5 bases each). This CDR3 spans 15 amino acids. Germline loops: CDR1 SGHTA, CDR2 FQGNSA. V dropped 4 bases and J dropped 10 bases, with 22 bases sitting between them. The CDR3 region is CASSSSTGTAIYQYF. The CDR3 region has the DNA TGTGCCAGCAGCTCCTCCACCGGGACGGCGATATACCAGTACTTC.

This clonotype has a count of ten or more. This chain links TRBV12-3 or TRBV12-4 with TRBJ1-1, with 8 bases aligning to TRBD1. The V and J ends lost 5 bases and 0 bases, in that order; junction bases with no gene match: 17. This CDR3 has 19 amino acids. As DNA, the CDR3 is TGTGCCAGCAGTCCCGGACCCAGGGGGCGATATCTCGTGAACACTGAAGCTTTCTTT. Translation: CASSPGPRGRYLVNTEAFF.

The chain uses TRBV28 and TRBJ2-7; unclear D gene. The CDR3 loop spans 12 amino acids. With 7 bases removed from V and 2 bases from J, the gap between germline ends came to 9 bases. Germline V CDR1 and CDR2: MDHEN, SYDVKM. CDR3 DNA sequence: TGTGCCAGCATTTCTGGGACCTACGAGCAGTACTTC. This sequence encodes CASISGTYEQYF.